This T cell receptor (beta chain) stems from a study of blood T cell repertoires in COVID-19. At the level of the study: Italy, Spain and the United States were the sources of the convalescent and acute COVID-19 samples.

In the authors' methods: By means of reference gene primer amplification, nucleated cell counts were estimated. Profiling relied on immunoSEQ multiplex PCR, and the TCRdb table lists in-frame clones only, not all of them. The V and J calls and clone size were taken over from that table, and D and trimming were inferred from the DNA. The sample holds around 250,000 clones, almost 85% seen once. Trimming removed 6 bases at V and 2 bases at J, with 10 bases between. The CDR3 length is 14 residues. Looked up from germline, CDR1 is MGHRA and CDR2 is YSYEKL. This rearrangement joins TRBV4-1 to TRBJ2-2, with a tentative D call TRBD2 (5 bases). The material sequenced was peripheral blood. The receptor was derived from a man aged 45-65 years with active or convalescent COVID-19. CDR3 DNA sequence: TGCGCCAGCAGGCGCGGGCAAAACACCGGGGAGCTGTTTTTT. This translates into CASRRGQNTGELFF.